Each of the 18 T cell receptor beta chains below was sequenced from the same sample in a study of blood T cell repertoires in COVID-19. This table comes from immunoSEQ multiplex PCR, and its TCRdb copy is limited to in-frame clones, with some not included. This sample has under 150,000 clones; around four fifths occur once, and the top ten carry about 3.2%. Sequenced input: peripheral blood. The receptors stem from a woman in her 40s with active or convalescent COVID-19.

V usage is TRBV11-2 and J usage is TRBJ2-2; tentative D call: TRBD2 (5 bases). V lost 1 base to trimming and J lost 1 base, with 10 bases between them. The CDR3 extends over 16 amino acids. Germline CDR1 reads SGHAT; CDR2 reads FQNNGV. This CDR3 is CASSLVLAGNTGELFF. CDR3 sequence (DNA): TGTGCCAGCAGCTTAGTGCTGGCGGGGAACACCGGGGAGCTGTTTTTT. Complete variable domain (other parts from reference TRBV11-2 and TRBJ2-2): EAGVAQSPRYKIIEKRQSVAFWCNPISGHATLYWYQQILGQGPKLLIQFQNNGVVDDSQLPKDRFSAERLKGVDSTLKIQPAKLEDSAVYLCASSLVLAGNTGELFFGEGSRLTVL.

This clone was picked up one time. The chain recombines TRBV7-9 with TRBJ2-1; 10 bases are shared with TRBD2. The CDR3 contains 15 residues. With 7 bases clipped from V and 8 bases from J, the junction kept 11 bases outside the gene matches. The germline V gene encodes CDR1 SEHNR and CDR2 FQNEAQ (reference sequence). CDR3 coding DNA: TGTGCCAGCACCCCAGCGGGGGGGCCAGTCGATGAGCAGTTCTTC. Its protein product is CASTPAGGPVDEQFF.

The chain recombines TRBV28 with TRBJ2-7; 8 nucleotides align to TRBD2. The CDR3 consists of 16 residues. Per the germline V gene, CDR1 is MDHEN and CDR2 is SYDVKM. V trimming: 3 bases; J trimming: 3 bases; junction bases outside the gene matches: 10. The CDR3 sequence: CASSLAREVGRYEQYF. As DNA, the CDR3 is TGTGCCAGCAGTTTGGCGCGGGAGGTGGGCCGCTACGAGCAGTACTTC.

A few counts support this clone. The chain is built from TRBV5-6 and TRBJ1-2; the D is unclear. The CDR3 sequence is 14 residues long. Germline V CDR1 and CDR2: SGHDT, YYEEEE. V was trimmed by 2 bases and J by 4 bases, leaving 12 bases between them. The CDR3 sequence: CASSFGEWSYGYTF. The CDR3, as DNA: TGTGCCAGCAGCTTTGGGGAGTGGAGCTATGGCTACACCTTC.

This clone was counted a single time. V and J are TRBV28 and TRBJ2-7, with D perhaps TRBD1 (6 bases). Germline CDR1 MDHEN, CDR2 SYDVKM. This CDR3 is built from 12 residues. V shed 7 bases and J shed 3 bases, with 10 bases lying between them. CDR3 in amino acids: CASTTRGYEQYF. CDR3 nucleotide sequence: TGTGCCAGCACTACCAGGGGCTACGAGCAGTACTTC.

The CDR3: CASSWTGRYEQYF. In DNA form, the CDR3 reads TGTGCCAGCAGTTGGACAGGGAGGTACGAGCAGTACTTC. The genes are TRBV6-5 and TRBJ2-7; 8 nucleotides line up with TRBD1. This CDR3 is built from 13 residues. The ends lost 4 bases at V and 4 bases at J; junction bases unmatched: 3. CDR1 is MNHEY and CDR2 is SVGAGI in the germline V gene.

This chain uses TRBV5-1 with TRBJ2-5, with 9 positions matching TRBD2. CDR1 SGHRS and CDR2 YFSETQ come from the germline V gene. V shed 4 bases and J 2 bases; nucleotides not matched to a gene: 9. The CDR3 is made up of 16 amino acids. CDR3 region: CASSVHWRGGQETQYF. CDR3 coding DNA: TGCGCCAGCAGCGTTCACTGGCGGGGGGGACAAGAGACCCAGTACTTC.

The chain combines TRBV24-1 with TRBJ1-4; D is possibly TRBD1 (6 bases). Deletions cut 2 bases from V and 5 bases from J, with 8 bases between. Germline V gives CDR1 KGHDR, CDR2 SFDVKD. The CDR3 has 14 residues. The CDR3 DNA sequence: TGTGCCACCAGTGATTCCAGGGGAAATGAAAAACTGTTTTTT. Its translation is CATSDSRGNEKLFF.

The chain couples TRBV28 to TRBJ1-1, with 8 bases matching TRBD1. Germline-derived CDR1 and CDR2 are MDHEN and SYDVKM. The ends lost 3 bases at V and 10 bases at J; junction bases unmatched: 10. This CDR3 spans 14 amino acids. The CDR3 nucleotides read TGTGCCAGCAGTTTGGGGGGTCAGGGGGCGCCAGCTTTCTTT. Encoded protein: CASSLGGQGAPAFF. The full variable domain, in which reference TRBV28 and TRBJ1-1 provide the parts outside the CDR3, is DVKVTQSSRYLVKRTGEKVFLECVQDMDHENMFWYRQDPGLGLRLIYFSYDVKMKEKGDIPEGYSVSREKKERFSLILESASTNQTSMYLCASSLGGQGAPAFFGQGTRLTVV.

The genes are TRBV6-5 and TRBJ2-7, with 10 positions matching TRBD1. Looked up from germline, CDR1 is MNHEY and CDR2 is SVGAGI. V trimming: 8 bases; J trimming: 3 bases; junction bases outside the gene matches: 4. The CDR3 runs 13 residues. For the CDR3, the DNA is TGTGCCAGCCGGGACAGGGGTAACTACGAGCAGTACTTC. This encodes CASRDRGNYEQYF.

The rearrangement joins TRBV5-1 to TRBJ2-5, with a possible D match to TRBD2 (6 bases). From germline, CDR1 is SGHRS and CDR2 YFSETQ. Trimming shortened V by 3 bases and J by 5 bases, and 20 bases separated the two germline ends. CDR3 size: 16 residues. DNA of the CDR3: TGCGCCAGCAGCTGGGGAACGGGGGACCTGCGGGAGACCCAGTACTTC. Translation: CASSWGTGDLRETQYF. Combining the CDR3 with reference TRBV5-1 and TRBJ2-5 gives the whole variable domain KAGVTQTPRYLIKTRGQQVTLSCSPISGHRSVSWYQQTPGQGLQFLFEYFSETQRNKGNFPGRFSGRQFSNSRSEMNVSTLELGDSALYLCASSWGTGDLRETQYFGPGTRLLVL.

The sample holds one count of this clone. The chain has TRBV5-1 and TRBJ2-5; 7 bases match TRBD1. The V gene's germline CDR1 is SGHRS and CDR2 YFSETQ. With 0 bases clipped from V and 5 bases from J, the junction kept 7 bases outside the gene matches. The CDR3 consists of 15 residues. The CDR3 DNA reads as TGCGCCAGCAGCTTGGAACAGGGGAGAGGGGAGACCCAGTACTTC. It specifies CASSLEQGRGETQYF.

The chain links TRBV29-1 to TRBJ1-1; TRBD1 matches at 7 bases. Trimming took 2 bases from V and 2 from J; bases not matched to a gene: 11. CDR1 and CDR2 from the germline V gene are SQVTM and ANQGSEA. The CDR3 covers 16 residues. CDR3 coding DNA: TGCAGCGTTGAACAGACAGGGTTTATTTCAAACACTGAAGCTTTCTTT. Translated: CSVEQTGFISNTEAFF.

This sequence joins TRBV2 and TRBJ1-1, with a weak D call TRBD1 (5 bases). The V end was cut by 6 bases, the J end by 0 bases, with 14 bases between. The CDR3 is 15 residues long. CDR1 and CDR2 from the germline V gene are SNHLY and FYNNEI. In DNA, the CDR3 is TGTGCCAGCAGCGGTTTCGACAGTTTGAACACTGAAGCTTTCTTT. Protein sequence: CASSGFDSLNTEAFF.

J is TRBJ1-2 and V is TRBV18; D possibly corresponds to TRBD1 (6 bases). Germline assignment: CDR1 KGHSH and CDR2 LQKENI. Trimming took 3 bases from V and 8 from J, leaving 13 bases between them. The CDR3 contains 13 residues. CDR3 sequence (DNA): TGTGCCAGCTCACCGTCGGACAGTAGGGGCTACACCTTC. Amino acid sequence: CASSPSDSRGYTF.

V and J are TRBV6-1 and TRBJ1-1; D perhaps matches TRBD1 (5 bases). Looked up from germline, CDR1 is MNHNS and CDR2 is SASEGT. V was trimmed by 3 bases and J by 0 bases, leaving 11 bases between them. CDR3 length equals 15 residues. The CDR3 bases are TGTGCCAGCAGTGACAGGGAGGGTGTGAACACTGAAGCTTTCTTT. Translated, it gives CASSDREGVNTEAFF.

This chain connects TRBV2 to TRBJ2-7; no clear D gene. The CDR3 is 12 amino acids. Germline V lookup: CDR1 SNHLY, CDR2 FYNNEI. With 8 bases removed from V and 7 bases from J, the gap between germline ends came to 15 bases. The CDR3: CASGLSPSEQYF. In DNA, the CDR3 is TGTGCCAGCGGGCTCTCCCCGTCTGAGCAGTACTTC.

V usage is TRBV13 and J usage is TRBJ1-4; tentatively, D is TRBD1 (5 bases). This CDR3 comprises 14 residues. Trimming pared 5 bases from V and 8 bases from J, leaving 15 bases between. Germline V gene sequence: CDR1 PRHDT, CDR2 FYEKMQ (reference sequence). CDR3 sequence reads: CASSPWGVGEKLFF. The CDR3 DNA follows: TGTGCCAGCAGCCCCTGGGGGGTCGGCGAAAAACTGTTTTTT.